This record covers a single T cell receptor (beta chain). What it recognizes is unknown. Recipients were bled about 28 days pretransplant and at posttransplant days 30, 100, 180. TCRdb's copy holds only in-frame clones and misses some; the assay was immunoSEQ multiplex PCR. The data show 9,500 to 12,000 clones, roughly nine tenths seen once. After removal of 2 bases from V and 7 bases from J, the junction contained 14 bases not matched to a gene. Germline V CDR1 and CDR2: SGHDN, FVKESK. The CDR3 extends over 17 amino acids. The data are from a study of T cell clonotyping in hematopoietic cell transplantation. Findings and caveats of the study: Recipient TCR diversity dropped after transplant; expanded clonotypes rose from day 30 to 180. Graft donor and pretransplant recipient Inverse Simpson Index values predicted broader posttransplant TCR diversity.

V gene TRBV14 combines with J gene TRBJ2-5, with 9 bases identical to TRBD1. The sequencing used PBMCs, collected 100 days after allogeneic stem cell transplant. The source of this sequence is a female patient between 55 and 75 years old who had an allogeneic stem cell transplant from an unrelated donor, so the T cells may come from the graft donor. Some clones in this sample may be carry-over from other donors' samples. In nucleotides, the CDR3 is TGTGCCAGCAGCCAAAGTGTCGGGACAGGGTATTTTGGGACCCAGTACTTC. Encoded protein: CASSQSVGTGYFGTQYF.